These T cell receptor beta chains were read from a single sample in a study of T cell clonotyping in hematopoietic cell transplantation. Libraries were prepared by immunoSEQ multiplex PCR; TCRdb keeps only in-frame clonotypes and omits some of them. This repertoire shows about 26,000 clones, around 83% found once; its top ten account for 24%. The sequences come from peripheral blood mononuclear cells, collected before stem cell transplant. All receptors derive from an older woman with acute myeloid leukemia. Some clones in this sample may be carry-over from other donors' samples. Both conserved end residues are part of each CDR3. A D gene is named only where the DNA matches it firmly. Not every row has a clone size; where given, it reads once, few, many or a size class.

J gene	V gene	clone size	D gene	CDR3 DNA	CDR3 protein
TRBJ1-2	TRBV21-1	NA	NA	TGTGCCAGCAGCAAAGTAGGCGACAGTAACTATGGCTACACCTTC	CASSKVGDSNYGYTF
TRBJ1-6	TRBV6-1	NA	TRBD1	TGTGCCAGTCAGGGGGCAATCTATAATTCACCCCTCCACTTT	CASQGAIYNSPLHF
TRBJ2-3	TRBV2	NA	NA	TGTGCCAGCAATCCACCTTTCAGCGACACGCAGTATTTT	CASNPPFSDTQYF
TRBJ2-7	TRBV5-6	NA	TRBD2	TGTGCCAGCAGCTTATCCGGACTAGCGGGGACGAGCTCCTACGAGCAGTACTTC	CASSLSGLAGTSSYEQYF
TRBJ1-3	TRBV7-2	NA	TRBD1	TGTGCCAGCAGCAGAACGGGACAGGGTGGAAACACCATATATTTT	CASSRTGQGGNTIYF
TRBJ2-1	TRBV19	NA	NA	TGTGCCACATCCCTGTTAAATGAGCAGTTCTTC	CATSLLNEQFF
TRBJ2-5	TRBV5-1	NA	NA	TGCGCCAGCAGCTTGGGACACCCCCAAGAGACCCAGTACTTC	CASSLGHPQETQYF
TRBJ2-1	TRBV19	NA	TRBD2	TGTGCCAGTAGTAACTTAGGACTAGCCCTATACAATGAGCAGTTCTTC	CASSNLGLALYNEQFF
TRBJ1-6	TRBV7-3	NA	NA	TGTGCCAGCAGCCAGACGGGGGTGGATAATTCACCCCTCCACTTT	CASSQTGVDNSPLHF
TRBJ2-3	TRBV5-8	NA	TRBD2	TGTGCCAGCAGCTTAGGGCCGCCCCATAGCGGGACAGATACGCAGTATTTT	CASSLGPPHSGTDTQYF
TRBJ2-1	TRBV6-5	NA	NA	TGTGCCAGCAGTTACAAAGGGGGACTCTACAATGAGCAGTTCTTC	CASSYKGGLYNEQFF
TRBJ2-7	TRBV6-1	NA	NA	TGTGCCAGCAGTGAAAGTGGGCAGGGCCCTTACGAGCAGTACTTC	CASSESGQGPYEQYF
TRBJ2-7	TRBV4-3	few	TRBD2	TGCGCCAGCAGCCAAGAGGTAGCGGGGGGGTTCTACGAGCAGTACTTC	CASSQEVAGGFYEQYF
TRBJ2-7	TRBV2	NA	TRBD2	TGTGCCACTACTCTAGCGGGAGTGAGCTACGAGCAGTACTTC	CATTLAGVSYEQYF
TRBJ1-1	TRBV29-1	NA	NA	TGCAGCGTTGTGGTTTGGACGGATGAAGCTTTCTTT	CSVVVWTDEAFF
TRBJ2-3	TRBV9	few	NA	TGTGCCAGCAGCGTAGGAACAGATACGCAGTATTTT	CASSVGTDTQYF
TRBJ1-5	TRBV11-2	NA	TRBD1	TGTGCCAGCGGGACAGGGATTGGCAATCAGCCCCAGCATTTT	CASGTGIGNQPQHF
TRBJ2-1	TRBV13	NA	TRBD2	TGTGCCAGCAGCTTAGAGCGGGGCGGCAATGAGCAGTTCTTC	CASSLERGGNEQFF
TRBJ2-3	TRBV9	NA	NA	TGTGCCAGCAGCGTAGATACCGGGAGTAGCACAGATACGCAGTATTTT	CASSVDTGSSTDTQYF
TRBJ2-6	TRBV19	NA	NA	TGTGCCAGCGACCCGAGACCGATACCCTCTGGGGCCAACGTCCTGACTTTC	CASDPRPIPSGANVLTF
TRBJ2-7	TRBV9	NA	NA	TGTGCCAGCAGCGTAGAAGCCTACGAGCAGTACTTC	CASSVEAYEQYF
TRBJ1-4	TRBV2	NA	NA	TGTGCCAGCAGCGCTACAGGGAATGAAAAACTGTTTTTT	CASSATGNEKLFF
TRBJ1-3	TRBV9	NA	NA	TGTGCCAGCAGCAACCTTGGAAACACCATATATTTT	CASSNLGNTIYF
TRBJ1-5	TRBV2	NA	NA	TGTGCCAGCAGTGGGTACAGGGATGGGCAGCCCCAGCATTTT	CASSGYRDGQPQHF
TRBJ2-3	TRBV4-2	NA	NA	TGTGCCAGCAGCCAAGGGCAGGCTAGCACAGATACGCAGTATTTT	CASSQGQASTDTQYF
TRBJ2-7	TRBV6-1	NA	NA	TGTGCCAGCAGTACCGACCACTACGAGCAGTACTTC	CASSTDHYEQYF
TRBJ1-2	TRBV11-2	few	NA	TGTGCCAGCAGCTCCATCCGGACAGTGTCCTATGGCTACACCTTC	CASSSIRTVSYGYTF
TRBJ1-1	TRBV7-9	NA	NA	TGTGCCAGCAGCCGACGGTGGTCCGGGCGTGAAGCTTTCTTT	CASSRRWSGREAFF
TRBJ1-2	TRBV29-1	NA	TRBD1	TGCAGCGTTGAGGCGGACAGGGGGGACTATGGCTACACCTTC	CSVEADRGDYGYTF
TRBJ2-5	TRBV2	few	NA	TGTGCCAGCAGTAACCGGCAAGAGACCCAGTACTTC	CASSNRQETQYF
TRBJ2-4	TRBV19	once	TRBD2	TGTGCCAGTAGTGACGGGGGGTCCAAAAACATTCAGTACTTC	CASSDGGSKNIQYF
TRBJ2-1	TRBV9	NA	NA	TGTGCCAGCAGCCCTCGGACGGCGCCCTACAATGAGCAGTTCTTC	CASSPRTAPYNEQFF
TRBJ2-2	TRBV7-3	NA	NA	TGTGCCAGCAGCGCCCACTCGAACACCGGGGAGCTGTTTTTT	CASSAHSNTGELFF
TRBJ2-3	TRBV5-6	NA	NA	TGTGCCAGCAGCTACACACCTGGGGGCGGCACAGATACGCAGTATTTT	CASSYTPGGGTDTQYF
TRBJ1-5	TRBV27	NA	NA	TGTGCCAGCAGCCCTAATCAGCCCCAGCATTTT	CASSPNQPQHF
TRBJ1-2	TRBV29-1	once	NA	TGCAGCGTTGAGGGCCCAACCTCCTATGGCTACACCTTC	CSVEGPTSYGYTF
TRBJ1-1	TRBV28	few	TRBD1	TGTGCCACCCGGACAGGGAACACTGAAGCTTTCTTT	CATRTGNTEAFF
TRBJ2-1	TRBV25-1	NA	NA	TGTGCCAGCAGTGAAATTGGGGATGAGCAGTTCTTC	CASSEIGDEQFF
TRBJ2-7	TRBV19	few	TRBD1	TGTGCCAGTAGTACAGGGGGCTACGAGCAGTACTTC	CASSTGGYEQYF
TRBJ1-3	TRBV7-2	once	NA	TGTGCCAGCAGCCCCACCCTGGTTTCCTCTGGAAACACCATATATTTT	CASSPTLVSSGNTIYF
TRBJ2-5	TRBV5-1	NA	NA	TGCGCCAGCAGCTTTGTGGGATCTTCAGGGGAGACCCAGTACTTC	CASSFVGSSGETQYF
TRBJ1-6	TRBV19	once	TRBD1	TGTGCCAGTAGTACCGGGACAGGGTCAATTTATAATTCACCCCTCCACTTT	CASSTGTGSIYNSPLHF
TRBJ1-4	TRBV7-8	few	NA	TGTGCCAGCAGCTTAGCGGGTGGGGAAAAACTGTTTTTT	CASSLAGGEKLFF
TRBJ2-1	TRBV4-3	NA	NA	TGCGCCAGCAGCCAAGACCCGGCCACGAGCTCCTACAATGAGCAGTTCTTC	CASSQDPATSSYNEQFF
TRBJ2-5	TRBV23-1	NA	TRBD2	TGCGCCAGCAGTCAAGGGACTAGCGGGGGGACCACGGAGACCCAGTACTTC	CASSQGTSGGTTETQYF
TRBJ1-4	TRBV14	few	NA	TGTGCCAGCAGCCAAGTTGGAGGGATTGGGGAAAAACTGTTTTTT	CASSQVGGIGEKLFF
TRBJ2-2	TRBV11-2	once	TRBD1	TGTGCCAGCAGCGCGACAGGGGAAACCGGGGAGCTGTTTTTT	CASSATGETGELFF
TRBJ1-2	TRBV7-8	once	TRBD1	TGTGCCAGCAGCTTTCCGGGACAGGGCATCCGCGGCTACACCTTC	CASSFPGQGIRGYTF
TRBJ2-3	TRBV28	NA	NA	TGTGCCAGCAGTCCCACAGGGACCCTCGGAGATACGCAGTATTTT	CASSPTGTLGDTQYF
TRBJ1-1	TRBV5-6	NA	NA	TGTGCCAGCAGCTTGGGGACATTGAACACTGAAGCTTTCTTT	CASSLGTLNTEAFF
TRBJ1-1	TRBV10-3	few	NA	TGTGCCATCAGTGAGTCGGTCAGTGAAGCTTTCTTT	CAISESVSEAFF
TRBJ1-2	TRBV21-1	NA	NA	TGTGCCAGCAGCAAAACAGGGGCGACAGCTAACTATGGCTACACCTTC	CASSKTGATANYGYTF
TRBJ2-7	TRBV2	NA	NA	TGTGCCAGCAGTGAAGGGTTGGCACCGAACCGTAATCAGGGCTCCTACGAGCAGTACTTC	CASSEGLAPNRNQGSYEQYF
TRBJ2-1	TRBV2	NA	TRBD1	TGTGCCAGCAGTAAAGACAGGGGGCGGTACAATGAGCAGTTCTTC	CASSKDRGRYNEQFF
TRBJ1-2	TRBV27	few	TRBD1	TGTGCCAGCAGTTCCCAGACAGGGGTCTATGGCTACACCTTC	CASSSQTGVYGYTF